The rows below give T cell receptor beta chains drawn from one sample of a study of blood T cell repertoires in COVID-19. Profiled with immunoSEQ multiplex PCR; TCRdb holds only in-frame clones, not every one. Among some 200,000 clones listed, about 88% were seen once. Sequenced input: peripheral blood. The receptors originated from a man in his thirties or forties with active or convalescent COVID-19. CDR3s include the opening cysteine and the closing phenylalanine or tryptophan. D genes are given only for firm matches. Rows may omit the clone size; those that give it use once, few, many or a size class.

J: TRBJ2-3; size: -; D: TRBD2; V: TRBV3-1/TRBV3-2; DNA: TGTGCCAGCAGCCCCAGGGCACTAGCGGGGGAGAGAAGCACAGATACGCAGTATTTT; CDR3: CASSPRALAGERSTDTQYF
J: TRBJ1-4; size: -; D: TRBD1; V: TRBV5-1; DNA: TGCGCCAGCAGCTTGGCCGGGACAGGGGACGAAAAACTGTTTTTT; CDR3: CASSLAGTGDEKLFF
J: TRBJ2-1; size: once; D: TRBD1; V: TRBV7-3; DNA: TGTGCCAGCAGCTTAGGACAGGGGGTCTACAATGAGCAGTTCTTC; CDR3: CASSLGQGVYNEQFF
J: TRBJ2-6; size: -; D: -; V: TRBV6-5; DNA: TGTGCCAGCAGTTCCTACAGTATCTCTGGGGCCAACGTCCTGACTTTC; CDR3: CASSSYSISGANVLTF
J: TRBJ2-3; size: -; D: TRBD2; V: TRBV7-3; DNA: TGTGCCAGCAGCCGGACTAGCGGGGCGACAGATACGCAGTATTTT; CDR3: CASSRTSGATDTQYF
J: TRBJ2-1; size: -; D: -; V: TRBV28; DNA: TGTGCCAGCAGTTTGTCCGGGGGACGTGAGCAGTTCTTC; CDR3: CASSLSGGREQFF
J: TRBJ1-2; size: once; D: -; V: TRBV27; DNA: TGTGCCAGCAGTCCCGTACAGTTTTCTATCGGCTACACCTTC; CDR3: CASSPVQFSIGYTF
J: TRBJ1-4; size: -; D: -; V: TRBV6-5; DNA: TGTGCCAGCAGCCCCCGAGCCGTTTTGAGTGAAAAACTGTTTTTT; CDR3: CASSPRAVLSEKLFF
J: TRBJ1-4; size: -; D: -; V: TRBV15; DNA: TGTGCCACCAGCAGAGACTCCGGGAAACTGTTTTTT; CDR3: CATSRDSGKLFF
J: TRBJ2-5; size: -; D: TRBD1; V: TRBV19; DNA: TGTGCCAGTAGTATAGCTGGGACAGGGGTCCAGTACTTC; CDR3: CASSIAGTGVQYF
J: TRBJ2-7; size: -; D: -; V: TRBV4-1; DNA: TGCGCCAGCAGCCAACGGTCGGCAGGCGAAAAGAACGAGCAGTACTTC; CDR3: CASSQRSAGEKNEQYF
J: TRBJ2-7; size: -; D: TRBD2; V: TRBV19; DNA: TGTGCCAGTAGTCTAGGGGTCTTGGCGGGAGTAGAAGAGCAGTACTTC; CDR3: CASSLGVLAGVEEQYF
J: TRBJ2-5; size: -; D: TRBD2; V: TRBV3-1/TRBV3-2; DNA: TGTGCCAGCAGGGAAGGGACTAGCGGGGGACAAGAGACCCAGTACTTC; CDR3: CASREGTSGGQETQYF
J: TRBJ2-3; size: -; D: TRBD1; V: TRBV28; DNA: TGTGCCAGCAGCTCGGGACAGGGGTCGGATACGCAGTATTTT; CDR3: CASSSGQGSDTQYF
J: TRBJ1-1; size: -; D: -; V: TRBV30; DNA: TGTGCCTGGACAGTCTCACAAAACACTGAAGCTTTCTTT; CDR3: CAWTVSQNTEAFF
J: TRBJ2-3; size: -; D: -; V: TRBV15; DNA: TGTGCCACCAGTGCGTCCGCAACAGTCGGCACAGATACGCAGTATTTT; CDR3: CATSASATVGTDTQYF
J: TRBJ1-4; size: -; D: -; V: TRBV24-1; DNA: TGTGCCACCAGTGATTCGATGGGCCTCAATGAAAAACTGTTTTTT; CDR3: CATSDSMGLNEKLFF
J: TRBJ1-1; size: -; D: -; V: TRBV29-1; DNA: TGCAGCGTTGCCCTTAATGGGAGGACTGAAGCTTTCTTT; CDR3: CSVALNGRTEAFF
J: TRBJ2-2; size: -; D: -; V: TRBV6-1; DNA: TGTGCCAGCAGTGAGAGAAGGGGTGCCGGGGAGCTGTTTTTT; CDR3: CASSERRGAGELFF
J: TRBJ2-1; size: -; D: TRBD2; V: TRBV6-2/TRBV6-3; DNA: TGTGCCAGCAGTAAGCTTATAGCGGGAGGATCTGAGCAGTTCTTC; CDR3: CASSKLIAGGSEQFF
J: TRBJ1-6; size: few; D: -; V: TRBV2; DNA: TGTGCCAGCAGTGAATACGAACAGCACCAGAATTCACCCCTCCACTTT; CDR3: CASSEYEQHQNSPLHF
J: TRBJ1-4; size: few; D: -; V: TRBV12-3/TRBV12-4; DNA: TGTGCCAGCTCCTACCGGGAAAAACTGTTTTTT; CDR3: CASSYREKLFF
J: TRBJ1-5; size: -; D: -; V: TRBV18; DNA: TGTGCCAGCTCACTTATGGAGGACAGCAATCAGCCCCAGCATTTT; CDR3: CASSLMEDSNQPQHF
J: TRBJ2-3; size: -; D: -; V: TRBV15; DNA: TGTGCCACCAGCAGAGATGTCGGGGGGCGCACAGATACGCAGTATTTT; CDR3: CATSRDVGGRTDTQYF
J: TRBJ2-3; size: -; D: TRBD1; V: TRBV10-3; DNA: TGTGCCATCAGCCAGGACAGGGGAAGCACAGATACGCAGTATTTT; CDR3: CAISQDRGSTDTQYF
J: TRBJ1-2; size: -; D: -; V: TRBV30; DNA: TGTGCCTGGAGTGGGATTGCAGCGGTGGGCTACACCTTC; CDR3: CAWSGIAAVGYTF
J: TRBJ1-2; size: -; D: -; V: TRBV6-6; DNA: TGTGCCAGCAGTCCGAGGCCCGGGTCGGTTACTAACTATGGCTACACCTTC; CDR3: CASSPRPGSVTNYGYTF
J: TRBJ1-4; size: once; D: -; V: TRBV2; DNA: TGTGCCAGCAGTGCCTCGGCAGGATATAATGAAAAACTGTTTTTT; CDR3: CASSASAGYNEKLFF
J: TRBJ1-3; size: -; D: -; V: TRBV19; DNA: TGTGCCAGTAGTCCCCGCCTTGGGAGGACCGGGCCTGGAAACACCATATATTTT; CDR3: CASSPRLGRTGPGNTIYF
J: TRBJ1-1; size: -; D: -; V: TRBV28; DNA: TGTGCCAGCAGTTTAACGAGGGAGAACACTGAAGCTTTCTTT; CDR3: CASSLTRENTEAFF
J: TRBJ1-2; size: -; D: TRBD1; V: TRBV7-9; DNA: TGTGCCAGCAGCTTACTAATGCCGGGACAGGGGGCTGGGGATGGCTACACCTTC; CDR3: CASSLLMPGQGAGDGYTF
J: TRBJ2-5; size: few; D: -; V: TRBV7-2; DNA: TGTGCCAGCAGCTTAGACCTAGCGACCGGGCCCCAGTACTTC; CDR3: CASSLDLATGPQYF
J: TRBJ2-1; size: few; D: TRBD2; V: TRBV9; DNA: TGTGCCAGCAGCGTAGGATCGGACATAGCGGGAACCAATGAGCAGTTCTTC; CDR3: CASSVGSDIAGTNEQFF
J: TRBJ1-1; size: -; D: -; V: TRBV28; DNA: TGTGCCAGCAGTCATGACCTTCGGGGACTAAACACTGAAGCTTTCTTT; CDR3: CASSHDLRGLNTEAFF
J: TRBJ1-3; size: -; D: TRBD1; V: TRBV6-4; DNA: TGTGCCAGCAGTGAGGACAGGGGTTATGGAAACACCATATATTTT; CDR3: CASSEDRGYGNTIYF
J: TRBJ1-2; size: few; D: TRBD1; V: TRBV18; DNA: TGTGCCAGCTCAGAATTGGGACAGGACTATGGCTACACCTTC; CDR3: CASSELGQDYGYTF
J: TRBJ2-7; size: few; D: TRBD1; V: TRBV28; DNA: TGTGCCAGCAGTCTAAGGGGCAGGGGGCAAGGTAACGAGCAGTACTTC; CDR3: CASSLRGRGQGNEQYF
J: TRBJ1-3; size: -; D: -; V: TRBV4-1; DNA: TGCGCCAGCAGCCAATCGGGCGGCAGGGGCTCTGGAAACACCATATATTTT; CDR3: CASSQSGGRGSGNTIYF
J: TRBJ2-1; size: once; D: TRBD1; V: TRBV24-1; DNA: TGTGCCACCAGTGATGCGGACAGGGTCAACAATGAGCAGTTCTTC; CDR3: CATSDADRVNNEQFF
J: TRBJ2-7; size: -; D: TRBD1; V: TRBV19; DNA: TGTGCCAGTAGCTCACCCGGGACAGGGGCACCTGGCGAGCAGTACTTC; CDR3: CASSSPGTGAPGEQYF
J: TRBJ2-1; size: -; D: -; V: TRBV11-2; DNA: TGTGCCAGCAGCCCACTAGGCGCCTACAATGAGCAGTTCTTC; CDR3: CASSPLGAYNEQFF
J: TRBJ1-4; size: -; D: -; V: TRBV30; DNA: TGTGCCTGGAGTGTACAGGGCTCAACTAATGAAAAACTGTTTTTT; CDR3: CAWSVQGSTNEKLFF
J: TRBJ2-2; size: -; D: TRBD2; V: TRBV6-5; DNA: TGTGCCAGCAAACCTAGCGGGGGTAACACCGGGGAGCTGTTTTTT; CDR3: CASKPSGGNTGELFF
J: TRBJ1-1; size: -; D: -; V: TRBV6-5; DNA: TGTGCCAGCAGTTACTCCCAGGGCGTCATGGACACTGAAGCTTTCTTT; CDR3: CASSYSQGVMDTEAFF
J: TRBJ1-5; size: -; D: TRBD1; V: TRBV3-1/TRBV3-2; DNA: TGTGCCAGCAGCCAGGGGACAGGGAGCAATCAGCCCCAGCATTTT; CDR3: CASSQGTGSNQPQHF
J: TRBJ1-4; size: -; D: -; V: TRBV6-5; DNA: TGTGCCAGCAGCCGTGCAATGTTGGGAGGCGAAAAACTGTTTTTT; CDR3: CASSRAMLGGEKLFF
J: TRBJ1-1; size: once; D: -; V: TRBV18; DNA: TGTGCCAGCTCACCACCGCCAGGGGAGCGTTTGACTGAAGCTTTCTTT; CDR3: CASSPPPGERLTEAFF
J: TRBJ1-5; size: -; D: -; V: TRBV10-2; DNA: TGCGCCAGCAGTTCACAGGGCAATCAGCCCCAGCATTTT; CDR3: CASSSQGNQPQHF
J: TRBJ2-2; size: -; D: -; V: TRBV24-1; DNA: TGTGCCACCAGTGACCTAGACCTAGACACCGGGGAGCTGTTTTTT; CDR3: CATSDLDLDTGELFF
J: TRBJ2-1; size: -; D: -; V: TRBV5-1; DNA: TGCGCCAGCAGCTTGGTACCCGGGTCCGATGAGCAGTTCTTC; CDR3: CASSLVPGSDEQFF
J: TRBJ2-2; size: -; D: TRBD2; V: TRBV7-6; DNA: TGTGCCAGCAGCTTAGAGGCGGGGGGGCCGGGTACCGGGGAGCTGTTTTTT; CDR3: CASSLEAGGPGTGELFF
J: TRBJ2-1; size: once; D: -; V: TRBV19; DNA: TGTGCAAGTAGGGCGGAAAGCTCCTACAATGAGCAGTTCTTC; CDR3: CASRAESSYNEQFF
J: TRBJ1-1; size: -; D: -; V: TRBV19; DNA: TGTGCCAGTAGTATAGGGAGCGGTGAAGCTTTCTTT; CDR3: CASSIGSGEAFF
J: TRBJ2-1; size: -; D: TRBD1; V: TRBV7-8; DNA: TGTGCCAGCAGCTCGGACAGGGCCAATGAGCAGTTCTTC; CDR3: CASSSDRANEQFF
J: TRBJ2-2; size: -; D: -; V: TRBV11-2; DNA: TGTGCCAGCAGCCCACAGGGGAACACCGGGGAGCTGTTTTTT; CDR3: CASSPQGNTGELFF